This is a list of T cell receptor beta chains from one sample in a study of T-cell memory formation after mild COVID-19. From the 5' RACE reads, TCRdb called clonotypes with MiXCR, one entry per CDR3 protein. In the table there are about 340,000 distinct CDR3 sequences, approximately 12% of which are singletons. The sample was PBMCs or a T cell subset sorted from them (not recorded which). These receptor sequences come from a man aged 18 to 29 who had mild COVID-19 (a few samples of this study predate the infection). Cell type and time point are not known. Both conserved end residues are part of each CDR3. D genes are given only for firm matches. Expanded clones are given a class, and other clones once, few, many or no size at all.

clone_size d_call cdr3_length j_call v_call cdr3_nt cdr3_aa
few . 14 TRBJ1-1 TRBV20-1 TGCAGTGCTAGGGAAGGACGGCTGAACACTGAAGCTTTCTTT CSAREGRLNTEAFF
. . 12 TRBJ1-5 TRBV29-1 TGCAGCGTTTTAGTAGGCAATCAGCCCCGGCATTTT CSVLVGNQPRHF
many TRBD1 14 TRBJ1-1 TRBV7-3 TGTGCCAGCAGCCTGTCAGGGGGCGGAACTGAAGCTTTCTTT CASSLSGGGTEAFF
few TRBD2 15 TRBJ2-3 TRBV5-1 TGCGCCAGCAGCTCTAGCGGGGGGCCCTTCGATACGCAGTATTTT CASSSSGGPFDTQYF
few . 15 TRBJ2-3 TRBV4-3 TGCGCCAGCAGCCCAGCGGAGAGGGTGACAGATACGCAGTATTTT CASSPAERVTDTQYF
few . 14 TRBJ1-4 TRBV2 TGTGCCAGCAGGACCCATGGGACGGGCGAAAAACTGTTTTTT CASRTHGTGEKLFF
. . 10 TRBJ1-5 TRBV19 TGTGCCAGTAACAATCAGCCCCAGCATTTT CASNNQPQHF
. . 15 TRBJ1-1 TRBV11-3 TGTGCCAGCAGCTTAGACAACAGGAAAAACACTGAAGCTTTCTTT CASSLDNRKNTEAFF
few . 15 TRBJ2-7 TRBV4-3 TGCGCCAGCAGCCAAGGCAGACTTTCCGTCGCCGGGCAGTACTTC CASSQGRLSVAGQYF
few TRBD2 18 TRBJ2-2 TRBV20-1 TGCAGTGCTAGATTGAGCGGGGGACTTTCGTGGTACACCGGGGAGCTGTTTTTT CSARLSGGLSWYTGELFF
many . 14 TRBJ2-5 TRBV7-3 TGTGCCAGCAGCCCCTCTAGTTTCGGAGAGACCCAGTACTTC CASSPSSFGETQYF
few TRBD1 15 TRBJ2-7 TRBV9 TGTGCCAGCAGCGTAGGGACAGGGGCTGCCTACGAGCAGTACTTC CASSVGTGAAYEQYF
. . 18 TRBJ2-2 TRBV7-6 TGTGCCAGCAGCTTAGCGACCCTGCTAGGTCGGGACACCGGGGAGCTGTTTTTT CASSLATLLGRDTGELFF
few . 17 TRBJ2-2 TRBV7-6 TGTGCCAGCAGCTTAGGAATCAGGGGGGAGAACACCGGGGAGCTGTTTTTT CASSLGIRGENTGELFF
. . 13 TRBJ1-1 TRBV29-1 TGCAGCGCGGATTTCAGGGGGAACACTGAAGCTTTCTTT CSADFRGNTEAFF
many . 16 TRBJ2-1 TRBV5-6 TGTGCCAGCAGCGGCATGGGGGGGGGCCCCTACAATGAGCAGTTCTTC CASSGMGGGPYNEQFF
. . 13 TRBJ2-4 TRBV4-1 TGCGCCAGCAGCCAAGAATGGGGGAACATTCAGTACTTC CASSQEWGNIQYF
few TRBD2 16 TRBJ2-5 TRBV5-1 TGCGCCAGCAGCACCGGGACTAGCGGGCTTCAAGAGACCCAGTACTTC CASSTGTSGLQETQYF
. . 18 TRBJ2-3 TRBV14 TGTGCCAGCAGCCAGTGGGGAAACGTAACGGTTCACCCAGATACGCAGTATTTT CASSQWGNVTVHPDTQYF
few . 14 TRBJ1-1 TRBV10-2 TGCGCCAGCAGTGAGCCGGGCAGGGCGTTGGGAGCTTTCTTT CASSEPGRALGAFF
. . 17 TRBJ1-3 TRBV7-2 TGTGCCAGCAGCTTAACGGCCTCGTCAGGTGCTGGAAACACCATATATTTT CASSLTASSGAGNTIYF
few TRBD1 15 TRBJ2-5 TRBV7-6 TGTGCCAGCAGCTTAGAGGGACAGGGTATTGAGACCCAGTACTTC CASSLEGQGIETQYF
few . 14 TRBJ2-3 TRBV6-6 TGTGCCACCACGGGGGACGATGTGTCAGATACGCAGTATTTT CATTGDDVSDTQYF
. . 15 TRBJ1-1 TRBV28 TGTGCCAGCAGTCCGGGATCTGCAGGGAACACTGAAGCTTTCTTT CASSPGSAGNTEAFF
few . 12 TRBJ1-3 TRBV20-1 TGCAGTGCACAGGGCGGCGGAAACACCATATATTTT CSAQGGGNTIYF
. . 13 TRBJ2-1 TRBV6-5 TGTGCCAGCAGTCTTCGGGGCAACAATGAGCAGTTCTTC CASSLRGNNEQFF
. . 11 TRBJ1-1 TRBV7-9 TGTGCCAGCAGCTTAAGTGGTTGGGCTTTCTTT CASSLSGWAFF
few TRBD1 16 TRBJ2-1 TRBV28 TGTGCCAGCAGCGAAACCGGGACAGGGGGTTACAATGAGCAGTTCTTC CASSETGTGGYNEQFF
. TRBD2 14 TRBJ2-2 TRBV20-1 TGCAGTGCTAAAGGGAGGGATAACGCCGGGGAGCTGTTTTTT CSAKGRDNAGELFF
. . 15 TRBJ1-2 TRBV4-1 TGCGCCAGCAGCCCGCGGGACGCCGCCGAAAGGGGCTACACCTTC CASSPRDAAERGYTF
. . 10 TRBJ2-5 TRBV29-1 TGCAGCGTTGAACTAGAGACCCAGTACTTC CSVELETQYF
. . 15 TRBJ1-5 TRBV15 TGTGCCACCAGCAGAGATGAGCCTAAGAATCAGCCCCAGCATTTT CATSRDEPKNQPQHF
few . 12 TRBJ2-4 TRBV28 TGTGCCAGCAGAAACCCGCCAAACATTCAGTACTTC CASRNPPNIQYF
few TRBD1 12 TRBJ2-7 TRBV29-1 TGCAGCGTTGGACAGGGACGATACGAGCAGTACTTC CSVGQGRYEQYF
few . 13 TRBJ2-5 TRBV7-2 TGTGCCAGCAGCTCCCTTGACCGGGAGACCCAGTACTTC CASSSLDRETQYF
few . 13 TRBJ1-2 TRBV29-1 TGCAGCGTCGAGACCGGGTCCCGTATTGGCTACACCTTC CSVETGSRIGYTF
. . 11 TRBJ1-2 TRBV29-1 TGCAGCGTTTCGAAGGAATATGGCTACACCTTC CSVSKEYGYTF
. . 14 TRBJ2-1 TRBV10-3 TGTGCCATCAGTGAGTCTTTAAGTGGAGGGGAGCAGTTCTTC CAISESLSGGEQFF
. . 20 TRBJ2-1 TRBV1 TGCACCAGCAGCCCTGGAAAGACTAGCGGGGGGCCCTCCCCCTACAATGAGCAGTTCTTC CTSSPGKTSGGPSPYNEQFF
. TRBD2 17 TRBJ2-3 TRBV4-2 TGTGCCAGCAGCCCCCAGAAGCGGGGGGATAGCACAGATACGCAGTATTTT CASSPQKRGDSTDTQYF
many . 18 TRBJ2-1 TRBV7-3 TGTGCCAGCAGCTTAGAGGGGCGGGGACGAAGCTCCTACAATGAGCAGTTCTTC CASSLEGRGRSSYNEQFF
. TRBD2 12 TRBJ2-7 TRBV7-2 TGTGCCAGCAGCTACGGGAGGGTCGAGCAGTACTTC CASSYGRVEQYF
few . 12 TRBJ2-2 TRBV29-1 TGCAGCGTTAGACAATTCACCGGGGAGCTGTTTTTT CSVRQFTGELFF
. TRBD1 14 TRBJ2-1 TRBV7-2 TGTGCCAGCAGCTTACAACAGGGGGCGGAGGAGCAGTTCTTC CASSLQQGAEEQFF
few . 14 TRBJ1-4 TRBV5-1 TGCGCCAGCAGCTTCCTCGGTCCTAATGAAAAACTGTTTTTT CASSFLGPNEKLFF
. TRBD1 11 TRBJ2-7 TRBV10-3 TGTGCCATCGGACCAGGGGGCGAGCAGTACTTC CAIGPGGEQYF
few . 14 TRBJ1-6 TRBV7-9 TGTGCCAGCAGCTTAAACAGCTATAATTCACCCCTCCACTTT CASSLNSYNSPLHF
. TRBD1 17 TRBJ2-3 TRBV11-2 TGTGCCAGCAGCTCCTCCGGGACAGGGGGCGGCACAGATACGCAGTATTTT CASSSSGTGGGTDTQYF
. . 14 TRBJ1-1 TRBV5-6 TGTGCCAGCATCCCCGGACCCTTGAACACTGAAGCTTTCTTT CASIPGPLNTEAFF
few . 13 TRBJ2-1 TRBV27 TGTGCCATTACGGCCAGAAACAACAATGAGCAGTTCTTC CAITARNNNEQFF
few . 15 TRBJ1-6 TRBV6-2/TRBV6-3 TGTGCCAGCACCCGATTAGGACCTCACGGATCACCCCTCCACTTT CASTRLGPHGSPLHF
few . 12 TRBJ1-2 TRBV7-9 TGTGCCAGCAGCTCCGGGACGTTAGGCTACACCTTC CASSSGTLGYTF
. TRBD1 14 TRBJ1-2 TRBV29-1 TGCAGCGCGGGAGGGACAGGCCACAACTATGGCTACACCTTC CSAGGTGHNYGYTF